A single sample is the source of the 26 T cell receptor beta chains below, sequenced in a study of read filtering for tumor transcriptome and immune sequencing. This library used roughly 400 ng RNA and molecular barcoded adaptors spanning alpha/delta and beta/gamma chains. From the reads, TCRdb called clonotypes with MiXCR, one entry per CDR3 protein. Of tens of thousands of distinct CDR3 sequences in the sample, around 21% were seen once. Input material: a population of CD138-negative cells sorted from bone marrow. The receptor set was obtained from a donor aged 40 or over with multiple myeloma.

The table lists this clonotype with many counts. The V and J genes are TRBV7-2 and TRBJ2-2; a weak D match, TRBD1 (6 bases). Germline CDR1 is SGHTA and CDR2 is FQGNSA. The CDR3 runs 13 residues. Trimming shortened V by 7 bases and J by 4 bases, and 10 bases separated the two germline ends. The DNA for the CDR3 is TGTGCCAGCAATACAGGGTCCACCGGGGAGCTGTTTTTT. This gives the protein CASNTGSTGELFF.

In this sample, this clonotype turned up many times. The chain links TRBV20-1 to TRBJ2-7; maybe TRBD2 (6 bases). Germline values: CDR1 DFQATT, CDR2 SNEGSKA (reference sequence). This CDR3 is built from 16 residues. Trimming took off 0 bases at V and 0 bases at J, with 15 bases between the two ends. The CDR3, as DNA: TGCAGTGCTAGAGATAGGGCGGGAACCCTCTCCTACGAGCAGTACTTC. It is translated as CSARDRAGTLSYEQYF.

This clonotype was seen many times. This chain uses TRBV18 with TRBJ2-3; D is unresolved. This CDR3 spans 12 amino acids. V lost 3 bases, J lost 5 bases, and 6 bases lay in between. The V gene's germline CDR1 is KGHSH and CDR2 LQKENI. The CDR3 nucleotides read TGTGCCAGCTCACCTAGTCAAGATACGCAGTATTTT. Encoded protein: CASSPSQDTQYF.

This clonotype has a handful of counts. CDR3 nucleotide sequence: TGTGCCAGCAGCTTCAAAATCCCAGCGGGGGGGGCCACAGATACGCAGTATTTT. It encodes CASSFKIPAGGATDTQYF. The chain is built from TRBV13 and TRBJ2-3; 10 nucleotides match TRBD2. Germline values: CDR1 PRHDT, CDR2 FYEKMQ (reference sequence). There are 18 residues in the CDR3. The V segment lost 3 bases and the J segment 2 bases; nucleotides outside the gene matches: 11.

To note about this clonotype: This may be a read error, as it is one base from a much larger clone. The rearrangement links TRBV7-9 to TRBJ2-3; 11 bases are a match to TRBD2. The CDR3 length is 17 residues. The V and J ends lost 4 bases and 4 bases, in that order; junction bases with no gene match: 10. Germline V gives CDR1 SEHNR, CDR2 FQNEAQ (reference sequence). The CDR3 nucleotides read TGTGCCAGCAGCTCGCAGGCTAGCGGGAGGAAGGCAGATACGCAGTATTTT. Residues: CASSSQASGRKADTQYF.

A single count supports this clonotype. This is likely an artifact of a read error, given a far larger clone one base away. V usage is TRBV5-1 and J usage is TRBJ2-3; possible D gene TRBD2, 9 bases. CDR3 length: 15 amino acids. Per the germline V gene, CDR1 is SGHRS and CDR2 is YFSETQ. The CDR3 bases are TGTGCCAGCAGCCCCGACAGCGGGGGGACAGGTACGCAGTATTTT. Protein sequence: CASSPDSGGTGTQYF. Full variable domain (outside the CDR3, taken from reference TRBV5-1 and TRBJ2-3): KAGVTQTPRYLIKTRGQQVTLSCSPISGHRSVSWYQQTPGQGLQFLFEYFSETQRNKGNFPGRFSGRQFSNSRSEMNVSTLELGDSALYLCASSPDSGGTGTQYFGPGTRLTVL.

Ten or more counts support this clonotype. DNA of the CDR3: TGCAGCTTCCGGGACAGGGGTTCGAATGAGCAGTTCTTC. Translating it yields CSFRDRGSNEQFF. The rearrangement links TRBV20-1 to TRBJ2-1; 10 positions match TRBD1. There are 13 residues in the CDR3. Germline V gene sequence: CDR1 DFQATT, CDR2 SNEGSKA (reference sequence).

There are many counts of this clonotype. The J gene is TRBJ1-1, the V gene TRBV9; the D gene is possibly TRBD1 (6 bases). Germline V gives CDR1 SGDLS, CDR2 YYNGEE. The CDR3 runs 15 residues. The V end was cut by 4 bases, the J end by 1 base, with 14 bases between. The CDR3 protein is CASSTGWGANTEAFF. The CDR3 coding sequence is TGTGCCAGCAGCACCGGTTGGGGGGCGAACACTGAAGCTTTCTTT.

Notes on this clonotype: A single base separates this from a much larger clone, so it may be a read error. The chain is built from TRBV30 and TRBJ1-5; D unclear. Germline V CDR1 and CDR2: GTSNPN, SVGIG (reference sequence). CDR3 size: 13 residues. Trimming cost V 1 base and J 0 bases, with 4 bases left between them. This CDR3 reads CAWSGSSNQPQHF. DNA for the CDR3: TGTGCCTGGAGTGGTTCTAGCAATCAGCCCCAGCATTTT.

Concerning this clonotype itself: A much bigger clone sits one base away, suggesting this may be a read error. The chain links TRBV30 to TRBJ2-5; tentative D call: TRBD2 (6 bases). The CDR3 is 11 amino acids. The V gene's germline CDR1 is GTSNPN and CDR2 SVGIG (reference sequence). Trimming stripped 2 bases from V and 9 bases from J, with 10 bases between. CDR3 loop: CAWSLGEAQYF. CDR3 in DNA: TGTGCCTGGAGTTTGGGGGAGGCCCAGTACTTC.

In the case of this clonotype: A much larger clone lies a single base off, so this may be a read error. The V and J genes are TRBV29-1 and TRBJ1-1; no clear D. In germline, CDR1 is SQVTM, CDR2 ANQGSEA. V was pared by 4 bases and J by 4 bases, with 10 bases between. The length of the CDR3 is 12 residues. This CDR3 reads CSVGRMSTEAFF. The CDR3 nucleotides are TGCAGCGTTGGGAGAATGAGCACTGAAGCTTTCTTT.

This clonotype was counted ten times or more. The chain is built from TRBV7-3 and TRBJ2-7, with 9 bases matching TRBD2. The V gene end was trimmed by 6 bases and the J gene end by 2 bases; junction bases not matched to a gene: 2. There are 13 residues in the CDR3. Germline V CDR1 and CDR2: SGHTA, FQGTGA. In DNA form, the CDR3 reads TGTGCCAGCAGGACTAGCGGAACCTACGAGCAGTACTTC. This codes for CASRTSGTYEQYF.

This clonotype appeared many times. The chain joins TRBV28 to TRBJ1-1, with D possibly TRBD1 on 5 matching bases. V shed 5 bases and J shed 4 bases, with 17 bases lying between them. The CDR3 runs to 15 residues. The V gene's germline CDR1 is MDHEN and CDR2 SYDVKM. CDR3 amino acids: CASSTTSGTSTEAFF. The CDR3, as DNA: TGTGCCAGCAGTACGACCTCAGGGACCTCCACTGAAGCTTTCTTT.

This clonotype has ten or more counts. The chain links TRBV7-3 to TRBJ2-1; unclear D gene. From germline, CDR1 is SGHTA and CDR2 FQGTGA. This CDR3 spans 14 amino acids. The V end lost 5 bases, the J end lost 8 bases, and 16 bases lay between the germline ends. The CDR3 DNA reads TGTGCCAGCAGCCCCGGGCCCCTTCGCCATGAGCAGTTCTTC. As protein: CASSPGPLRHEQFF.

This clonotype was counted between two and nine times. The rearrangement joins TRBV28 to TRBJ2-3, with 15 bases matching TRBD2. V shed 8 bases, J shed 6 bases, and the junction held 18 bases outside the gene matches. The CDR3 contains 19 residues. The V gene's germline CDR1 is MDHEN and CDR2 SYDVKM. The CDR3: CASLAMPGTSGRTGDTQYF. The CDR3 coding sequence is TGTGCCAGCTTAGCTATGCCCGGGACTAGCGGGAGGACGGGCGATACGCAGTATTTT. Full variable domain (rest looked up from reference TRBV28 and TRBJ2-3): DVKVTQSSRYLVKRTGEKVFLECVQDMDHENMFWYRQDPGLGLRLIYFSYDVKMKEKGDIPEGYSVSREKKERFSLILESASTNQTSMYLCASLAMPGTSGRTGDTQYFGPGTRLTVL.

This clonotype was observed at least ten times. The CDR3 sequence: CAWSANEQFF. CDR3 nucleotides: TGTGCCTGGAGTGCAAATGAGCAGTTCTTC. The chain links TRBV30 to TRBJ2-1; D unresolved. The CDR3 loop spans 10 amino acids. Germline V lookup: CDR1 GTSNPN, CDR2 SVGIG (reference sequence). Trimming took off 1 base at V and 7 bases at J, with 2 bases between the two ends.

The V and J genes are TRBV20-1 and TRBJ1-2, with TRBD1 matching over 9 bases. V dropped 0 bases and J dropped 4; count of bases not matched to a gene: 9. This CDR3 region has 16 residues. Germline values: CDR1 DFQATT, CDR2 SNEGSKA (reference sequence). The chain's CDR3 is CSARDHSGQGFYGYTF. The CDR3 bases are TGCAGTGCTAGAGATCATTCGGGACAGGGATTCTATGGCTACACCTTC.

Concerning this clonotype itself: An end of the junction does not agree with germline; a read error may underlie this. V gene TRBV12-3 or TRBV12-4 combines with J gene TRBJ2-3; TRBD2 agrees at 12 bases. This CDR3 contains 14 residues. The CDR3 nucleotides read TGTGTCAGCAGACTAGCGGGGGGCACAGATACGCAGTATTTT. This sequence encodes CVSRLAGGTDTQYF.

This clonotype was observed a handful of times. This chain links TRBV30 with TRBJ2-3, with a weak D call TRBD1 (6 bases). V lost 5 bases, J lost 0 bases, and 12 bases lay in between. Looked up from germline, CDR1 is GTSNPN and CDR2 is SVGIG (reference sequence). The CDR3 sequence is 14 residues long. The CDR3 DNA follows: TGTGCCTGGGTCGACAGGAGGAGCACAGATACGCAGTATTTT. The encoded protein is CAWVDRRSTDTQYF.

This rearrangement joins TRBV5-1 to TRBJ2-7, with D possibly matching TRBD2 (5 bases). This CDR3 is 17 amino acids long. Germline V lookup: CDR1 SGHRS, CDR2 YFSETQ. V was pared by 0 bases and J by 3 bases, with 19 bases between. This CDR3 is CASSLDGWTSSDYEQYF. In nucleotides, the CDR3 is TGCGCCAGCAGCTTGGACGGATGGACTTCCTCCGACTACGAGCAGTACTTC.

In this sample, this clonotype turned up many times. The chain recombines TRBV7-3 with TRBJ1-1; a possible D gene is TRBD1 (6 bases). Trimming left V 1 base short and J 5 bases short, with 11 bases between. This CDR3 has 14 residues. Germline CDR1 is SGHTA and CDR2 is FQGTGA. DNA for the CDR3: TGTGCCAGCAGCTTAAGAGGGGGGGGTACTGAAGCTTTCTTT. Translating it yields CASSLRGGGTEAFF.

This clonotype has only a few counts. The CDR3 nucleotides are TGTGCCAGCAGTTGGGACACTTCTCGCTCCTACAATGAGCAGTTCTTC. This translates into CASSWDTSRSYNEQFF. The rearrangement links TRBV12-3 or TRBV12-4 to TRBJ2-1; maybe TRBD1 (6 bases). With 4 bases removed from V and 0 bases from J, the gap between germline ends came to 13 bases. This CDR3 is built from 16 residues.

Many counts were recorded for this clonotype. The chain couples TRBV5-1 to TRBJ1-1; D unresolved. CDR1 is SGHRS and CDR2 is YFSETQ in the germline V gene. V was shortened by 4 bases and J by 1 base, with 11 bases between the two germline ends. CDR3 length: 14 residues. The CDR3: CASSETGKNTEAFF. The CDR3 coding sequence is TGCGCCAGCAGCGAGACGGGCAAGAACACTGAAGCTTTCTTT.

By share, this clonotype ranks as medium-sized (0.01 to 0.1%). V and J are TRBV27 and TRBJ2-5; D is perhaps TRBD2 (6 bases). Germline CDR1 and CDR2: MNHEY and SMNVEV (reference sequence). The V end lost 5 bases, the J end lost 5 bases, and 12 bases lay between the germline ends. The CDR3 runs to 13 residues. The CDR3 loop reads CASSRRGVETQYF. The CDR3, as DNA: TGTGCCAGCAGTCGGCGCGGGGTGGAGACCCAGTACTTC.

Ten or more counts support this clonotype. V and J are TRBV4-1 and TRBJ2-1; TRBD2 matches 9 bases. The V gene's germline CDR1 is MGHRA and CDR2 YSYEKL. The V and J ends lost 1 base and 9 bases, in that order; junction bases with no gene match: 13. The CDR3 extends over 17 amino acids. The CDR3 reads CASSQASGVAGEVEQFF. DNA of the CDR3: TGCGCCAGCAGCCAAGCCTCTGGGGTAGCGGGGGAGGTTGAGCAGTTCTTC.

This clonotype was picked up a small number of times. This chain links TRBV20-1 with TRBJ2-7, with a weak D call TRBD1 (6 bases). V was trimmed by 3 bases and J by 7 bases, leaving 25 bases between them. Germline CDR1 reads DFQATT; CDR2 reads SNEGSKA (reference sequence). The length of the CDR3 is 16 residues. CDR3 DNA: TGCAGTGCTAGGGTTGGCCAGGGGCTCTGGTCGGGAGAGCAGTACTTC. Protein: CSARVGQGLWSGEQYF.